This record looks at one TCR beta chain sequence and its context. The antigen is not known. Ophthalmopathy donors' eye disease showed moderate-to-severe activity, CAS of at least 3, NOSPECS of at least 4 and duration under 3 months. Among the exclusions were patients with other autoimmune diseases, uncontrolled infections, pregnancy or lactation. This specimen comes from a study of Graves' ophthalmopathy and Graves' hyperthyroidism. Study outcomes and limitations: Most clonotypes expanded in thyroid above 0.001 frequency were present in blood too. This model predicted ophthalmopathy progression (sensitivity 70.59%, specificity about 73%).

Amplification from RNA transcripts yielded the TCR beta CDR3 regions. A first-round RT-PCR used HTBI primers, followed by a second-round multiplex PCR. Via MiXCR, TCRdb re-called the multiplex PCR reads, giving one row per CDR3 protein. The top ten hold 3.3% of the sample, which has hundreds of thousands of distinct CDR3 sequences, over 40% seen once. The TCR was taken from an adult man with Graves' ophthalmopathy. Sequenced sample: peripheral blood.

CDR3 DNA: TGTGCCAGCTCACCACCTGCTAACACTGAAGCTTTCTTT. Residues: CASSPPANTEAFF. The chain links TRBV7-9 to TRBJ1-1, with unresolved D. The germline V gene has CDR1 SEHNR and CDR2 FQNEAQ (reference sequence). Trimming removed 8 bases from V and 2 bases from J, with 12 bases in between. There are 13 residues in the CDR3.